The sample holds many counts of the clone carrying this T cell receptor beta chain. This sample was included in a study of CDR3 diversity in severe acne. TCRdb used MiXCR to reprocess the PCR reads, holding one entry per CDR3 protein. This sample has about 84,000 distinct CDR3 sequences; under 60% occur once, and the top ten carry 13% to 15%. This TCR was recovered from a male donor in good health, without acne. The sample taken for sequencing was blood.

The CDR3: CSASPTSGRKETQYF. The CDR3, as DNA: TGCAGTGCTTCCCCGACTAGCGGGAGAAAAGAGACCCAGTACTTC. The chain carries TRBV20-1 and TRBJ2-5; TRBD2 aligns across 12 bases. The trim removed 5 bases at V and 3 bases at J, leaving 7 bases unmatched. The germline V gene has CDR1 DFQATT and CDR2 SNEGSKA (reference sequence). This CDR3 has 15 residues.